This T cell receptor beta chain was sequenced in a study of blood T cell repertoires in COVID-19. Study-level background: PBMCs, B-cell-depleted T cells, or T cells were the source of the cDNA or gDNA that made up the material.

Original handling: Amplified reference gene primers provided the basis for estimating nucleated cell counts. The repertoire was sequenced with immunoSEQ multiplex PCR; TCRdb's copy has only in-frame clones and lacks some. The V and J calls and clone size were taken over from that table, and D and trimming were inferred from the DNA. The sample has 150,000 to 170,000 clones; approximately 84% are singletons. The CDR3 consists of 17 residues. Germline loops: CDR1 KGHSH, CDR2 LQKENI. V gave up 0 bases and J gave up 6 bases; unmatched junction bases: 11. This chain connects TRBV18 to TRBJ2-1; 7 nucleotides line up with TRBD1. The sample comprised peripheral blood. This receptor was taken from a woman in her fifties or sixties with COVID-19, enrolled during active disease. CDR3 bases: TGTGCCAGCTCACCACCGGCAGGGGGTAAAGGGAGCAATGAGCAGTTCTTC. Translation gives CASSPPAGGKGSNEQFF.